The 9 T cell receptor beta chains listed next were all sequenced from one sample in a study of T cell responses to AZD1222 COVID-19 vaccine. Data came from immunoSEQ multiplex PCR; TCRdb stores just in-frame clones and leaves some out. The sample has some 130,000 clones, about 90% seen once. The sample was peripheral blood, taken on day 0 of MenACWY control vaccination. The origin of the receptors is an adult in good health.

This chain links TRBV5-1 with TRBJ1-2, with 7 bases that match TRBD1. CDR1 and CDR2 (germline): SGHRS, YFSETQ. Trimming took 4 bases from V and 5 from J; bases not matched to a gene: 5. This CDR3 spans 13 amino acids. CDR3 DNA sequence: TGCGCCAGCAGCAGCTTACAGGGGTATGGCTACACCTTC. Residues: CASSSLQGYGYTF. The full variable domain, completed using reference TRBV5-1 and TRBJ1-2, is KAGVTQTPRYLIKTRGQQVTLSCSPISGHRSVSWYQQTPGQGLQFLFEYFSETQRNKGNFPGRFSGRQFSNSRSEMNVSTLELGDSALYLCASSSLQGYGYTFGSGTRLTVV.

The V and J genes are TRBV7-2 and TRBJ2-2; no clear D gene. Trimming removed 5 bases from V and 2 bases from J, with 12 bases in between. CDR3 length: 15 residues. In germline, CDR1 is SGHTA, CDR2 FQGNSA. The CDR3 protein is CASSPSIRNTGELFF. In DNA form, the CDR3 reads TGTGCCAGCAGCCCCTCCATTCGAAACACCGGGGAGCTGTTTTTT.

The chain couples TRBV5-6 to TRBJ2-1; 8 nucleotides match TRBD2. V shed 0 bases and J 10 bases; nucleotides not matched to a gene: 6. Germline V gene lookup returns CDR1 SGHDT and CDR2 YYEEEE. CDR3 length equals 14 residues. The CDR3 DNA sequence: TGTGCCAGCAGCTTGGATCGGGAGGGTTCGGAGCAGTTCTTC. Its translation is CASSLDREGSEQFF. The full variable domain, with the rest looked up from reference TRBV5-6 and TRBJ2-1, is DAGVTQSPTHLIKTRGQQVTLRCSPKSGHDTVSWYQQALGQGPQFIFQYYEEEERQRGNFPDRFSGHQFPNYSSELNVNALLLGDSALYLCASSLDREGSEQFFGPGTRLTVL.

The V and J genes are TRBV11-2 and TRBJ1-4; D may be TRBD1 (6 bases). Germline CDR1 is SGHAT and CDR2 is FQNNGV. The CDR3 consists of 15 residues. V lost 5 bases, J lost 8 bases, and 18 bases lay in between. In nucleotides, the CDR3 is TGTGCCAGCAGCCCAACACAGGGATACGGAGAAAAACTGTTTTTT. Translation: CASSPTQGYGEKLFF.

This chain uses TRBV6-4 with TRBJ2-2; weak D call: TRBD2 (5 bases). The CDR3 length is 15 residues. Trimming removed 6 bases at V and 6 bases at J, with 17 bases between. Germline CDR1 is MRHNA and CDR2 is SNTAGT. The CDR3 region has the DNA TGTGCCAGCAGCGACGACGGGGATCGACCCGGGGAGCTGTTTTTT. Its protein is CASSDDGDRPGELFF.

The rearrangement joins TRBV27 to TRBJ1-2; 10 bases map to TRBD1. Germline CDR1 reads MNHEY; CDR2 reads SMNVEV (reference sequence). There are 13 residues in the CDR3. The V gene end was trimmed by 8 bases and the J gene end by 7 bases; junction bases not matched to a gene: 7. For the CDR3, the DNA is TGTGCCAGCGGTCTGACAGGGGGCGCTGGCTACACCTTC. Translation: CASGLTGGAGYTF.

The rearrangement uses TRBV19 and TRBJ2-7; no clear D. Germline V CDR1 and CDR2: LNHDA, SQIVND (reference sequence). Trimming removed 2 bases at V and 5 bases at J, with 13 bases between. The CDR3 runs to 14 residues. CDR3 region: CASSITSSAHEQYF. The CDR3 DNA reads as TGTGCCAGTAGTATAACTTCCTCCGCCCACGAGCAGTACTTC.

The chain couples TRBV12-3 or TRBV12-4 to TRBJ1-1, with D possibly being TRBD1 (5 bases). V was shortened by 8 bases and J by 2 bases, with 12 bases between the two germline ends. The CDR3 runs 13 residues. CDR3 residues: CASLLGVNTEAFF. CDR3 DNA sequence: TGTGCCAGCCTGCTGGGGGTTAACACTGAAGCTTTCTTT.

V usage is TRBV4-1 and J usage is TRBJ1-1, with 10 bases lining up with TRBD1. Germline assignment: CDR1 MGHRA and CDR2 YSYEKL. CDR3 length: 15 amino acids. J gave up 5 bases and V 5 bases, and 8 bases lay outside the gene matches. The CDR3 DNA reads TGCGCCAGCAGCAGCCAACCGGGACAGGGGACTGAAGCTTTCTTT. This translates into CASSSQPGQGTEAFF.